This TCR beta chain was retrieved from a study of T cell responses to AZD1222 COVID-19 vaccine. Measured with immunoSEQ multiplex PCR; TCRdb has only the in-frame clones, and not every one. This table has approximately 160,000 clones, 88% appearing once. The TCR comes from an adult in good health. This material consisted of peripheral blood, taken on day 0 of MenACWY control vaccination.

The CDR3 DNA sequence: TGTGCCAGCAGCTCGCTGTGGGACAGGGAAGAGGACACTGAAGCTTTCTTT. It is translated as CASSSLWDREEDTEAFF. V usage is TRBV7-9 and J usage is TRBJ1-1; 9 positions agree with TRBD1. This CDR3 has 17 amino acids. The J segment lost 3 bases and the V segment lost 4 bases, leaving 12 bases of the junction unmatched. From germline, CDR1 is SEHNR and CDR2 FQNEAQ (reference sequence).